This TCR beta chain was documented in a study of T cell repertoires in cytomegalovirus infection. For the study at large: The authors relied on CMV epitopes, both recently identified HLA-C-restricted and well-studied HLA-B-restricted. Through public TCR beta signatures, both CMV infection and matching HLA type were indicated. General observations from the study: It was HLA-C-restricted CMV-specific TCR beta clonotypes that dominated the response ex vivo. Summed frequency of public TCR beta families distinguished CMV carriers with the relevant HLA.

From the reads, TCRdb called clonotypes with MiXCR, one entry per CDR3 protein. The data show about 150,000 distinct CDR3 sequences, 30% to 40% seen once. Trimming cost V 3 bases and J 0 bases; bases outside gene matches: 4. Looked up from germline, CDR1 is KGHSH and CDR2 is LQKENI. This CDR3 spans 16 amino acids. Regarding this clonotype: Its matching antigen is unknown.

This chain joins TRBV18 and TRBJ2-1; 8 bases align to TRBD1. The material was CD8+ T cells from cultured PBMCs, obtained from culture after CMV antigen stimulation. This sequence originates from a human donor in good health (CMV status not recorded). Some clones in this sample may be carry-over from other donors' samples. In DNA form, the CDR3 reads TGTGCCAGCTCACCCCCTGACAGGGGCTCCTACAATGAGCAGTTCTTC. The encoded protein is CASSPPDRGSYNEQFF.